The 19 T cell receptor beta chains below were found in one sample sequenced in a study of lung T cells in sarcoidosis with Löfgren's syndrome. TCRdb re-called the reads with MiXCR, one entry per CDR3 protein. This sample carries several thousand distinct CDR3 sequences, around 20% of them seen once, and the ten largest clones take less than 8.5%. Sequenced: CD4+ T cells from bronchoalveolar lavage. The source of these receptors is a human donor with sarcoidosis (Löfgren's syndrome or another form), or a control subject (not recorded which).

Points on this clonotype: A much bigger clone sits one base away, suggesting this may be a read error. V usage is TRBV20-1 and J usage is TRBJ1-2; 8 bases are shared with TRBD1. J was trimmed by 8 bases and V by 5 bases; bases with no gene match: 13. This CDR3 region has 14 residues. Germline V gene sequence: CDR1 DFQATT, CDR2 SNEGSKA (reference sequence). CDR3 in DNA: TGCAGTGCTGAGGAGGGCCAGGGGGCAATCGGCTACACCTTC. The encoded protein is CSAEEGQGAIGYTF.

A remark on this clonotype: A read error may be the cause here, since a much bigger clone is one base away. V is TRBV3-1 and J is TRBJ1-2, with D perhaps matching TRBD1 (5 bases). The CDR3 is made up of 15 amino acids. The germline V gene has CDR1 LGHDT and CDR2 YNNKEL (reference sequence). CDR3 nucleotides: TGTGCCAGCAGTCCGTTAGGGGCGCTCAACTATGGCTTCACCTTC. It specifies CASSPLGALNYGFTF.

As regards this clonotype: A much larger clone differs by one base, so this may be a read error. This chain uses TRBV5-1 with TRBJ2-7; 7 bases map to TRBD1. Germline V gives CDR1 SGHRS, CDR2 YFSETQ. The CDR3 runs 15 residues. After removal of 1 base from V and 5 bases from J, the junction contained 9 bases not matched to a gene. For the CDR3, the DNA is TGCGCCAGCAGCTTGCTTACTAAAGGGGGCCACGAGCAGTACTTC. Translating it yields CASSLLTKGGHEQYF. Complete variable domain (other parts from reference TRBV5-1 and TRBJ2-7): KAGVTQTPRYLIKTRGQQVTLSCSPISGHRSVSWYQQTPGQGLQFLFEYFSETQRNKGNFPGRFSGRQFSNSRSEMNVSTLELGDSALYLCASSLLTKGGHEQYFGPGTRLTVT.

CDR3 amino acids: CASSFGRANQPQHF. DNA for the CDR3: TGTGCCAGCAGTTTCGGGCGGGCCAATCAGCCCCAGCATTTT. The chain combines TRBV12-3 or TRBV12-4 with TRBJ1-5; D remains unclear. With 3 bases removed from V and 3 bases from J, the gap between germline ends came to 9 bases. This CDR3 contains 14 residues.

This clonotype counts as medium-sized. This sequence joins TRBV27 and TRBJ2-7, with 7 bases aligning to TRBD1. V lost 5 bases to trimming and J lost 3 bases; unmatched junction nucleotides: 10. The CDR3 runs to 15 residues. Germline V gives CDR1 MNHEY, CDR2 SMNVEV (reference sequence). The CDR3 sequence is CASSTSGTAVYEQYF. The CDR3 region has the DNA TGTGCCAGCAGTACCTCAGGGACAGCTGTCTACGAGCAGTACTTC.

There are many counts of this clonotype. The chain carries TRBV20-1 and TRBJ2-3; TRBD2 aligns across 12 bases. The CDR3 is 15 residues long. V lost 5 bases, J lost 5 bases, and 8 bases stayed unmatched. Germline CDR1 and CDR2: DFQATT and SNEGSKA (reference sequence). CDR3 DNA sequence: TGCAGTGCTTCAAGACTAGCGGGAGTAGGAGATACGCAGTATTTT. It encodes CSASRLAGVGDTQYF.

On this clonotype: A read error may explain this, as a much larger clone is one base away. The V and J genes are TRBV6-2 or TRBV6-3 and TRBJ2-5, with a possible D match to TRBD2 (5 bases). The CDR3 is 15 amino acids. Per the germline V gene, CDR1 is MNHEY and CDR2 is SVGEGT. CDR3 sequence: CASSYSWTLGETLYF. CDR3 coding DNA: TGTGCCAGCAGTTACTCGTGGACTCTTGGCGAGACCCTGTACTTC.

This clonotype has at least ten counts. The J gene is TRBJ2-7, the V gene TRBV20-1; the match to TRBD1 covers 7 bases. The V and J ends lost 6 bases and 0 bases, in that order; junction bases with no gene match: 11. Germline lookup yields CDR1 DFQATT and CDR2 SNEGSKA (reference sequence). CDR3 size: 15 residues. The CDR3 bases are TGCAGTGCCCATGCCTACAGGGGTCGCTCCTACGAGCAGTACTTC. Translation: CSAHAYRGRSYEQYF.

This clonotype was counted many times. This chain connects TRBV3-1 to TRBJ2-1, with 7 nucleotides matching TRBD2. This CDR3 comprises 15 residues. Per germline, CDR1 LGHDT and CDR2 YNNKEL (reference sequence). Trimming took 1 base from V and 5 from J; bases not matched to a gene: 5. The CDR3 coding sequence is TGTGCCAGCAGCCAAGGGAGCGGGACCCACAATGAGCAGTTCTTC. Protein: CASSQGSGTHNEQFF.

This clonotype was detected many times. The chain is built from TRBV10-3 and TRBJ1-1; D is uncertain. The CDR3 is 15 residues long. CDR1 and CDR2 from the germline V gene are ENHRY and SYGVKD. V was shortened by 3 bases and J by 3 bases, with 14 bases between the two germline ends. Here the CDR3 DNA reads TGTGCCATCAGTGATTGGAGACGGAATTACACTGAAGCTTTCTTT. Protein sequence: CAISDWRRNYTEAFF.

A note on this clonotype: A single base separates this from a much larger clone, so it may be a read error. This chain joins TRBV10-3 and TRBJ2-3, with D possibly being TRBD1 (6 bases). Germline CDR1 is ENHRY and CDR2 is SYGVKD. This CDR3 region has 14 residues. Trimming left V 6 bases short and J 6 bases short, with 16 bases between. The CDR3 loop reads CAISPGQRGDTQYF. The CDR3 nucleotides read TGTGCCATCAGCCCAGGACAGAGAGGGGATACGCAGTATTTT.

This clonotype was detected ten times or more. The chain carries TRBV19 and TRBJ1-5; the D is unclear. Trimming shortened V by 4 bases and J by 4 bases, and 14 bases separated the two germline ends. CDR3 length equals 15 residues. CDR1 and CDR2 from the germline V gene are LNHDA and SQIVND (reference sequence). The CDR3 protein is CASSRPDAGNQPQHF. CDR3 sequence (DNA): TGTGCCAGTAGTAGGCCGGACGCCGGGAATCAGCCCCAGCATTTT.

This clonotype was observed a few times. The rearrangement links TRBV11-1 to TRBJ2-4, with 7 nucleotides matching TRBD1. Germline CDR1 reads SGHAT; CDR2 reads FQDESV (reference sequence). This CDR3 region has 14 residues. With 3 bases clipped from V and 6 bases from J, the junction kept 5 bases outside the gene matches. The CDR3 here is CASSFRGQANIQYF. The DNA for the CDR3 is TGTGCCAGCAGCTTCCGAGGACAGGCAAACATTCAGTACTTC.

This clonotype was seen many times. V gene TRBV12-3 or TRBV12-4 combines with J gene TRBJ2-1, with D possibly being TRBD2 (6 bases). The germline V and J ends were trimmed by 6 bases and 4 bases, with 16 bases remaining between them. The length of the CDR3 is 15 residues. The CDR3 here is CASRASAPSYNEQFF. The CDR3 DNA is TGTGCCAGCAGGGCTAGCGCCCCCTCGTACAATGAGCAGTTCTTC.

The CDR3 sequence: CASSTGTSGKAYEQYF. In DNA form, the CDR3 reads TGTGCCAGCAGTACCGGGACTAGCGGTAAAGCCTACGAGCAGTACTTC. The rearrangement links TRBV6-2 or TRBV6-3 to TRBJ2-7; 11 bases align to TRBD2. The CDR3 length is 16 residues. V dropped 5 bases and J dropped 2; count of bases not matched to a gene: 8. Germline V CDR1 and CDR2: MNHEY, SVGEGT.

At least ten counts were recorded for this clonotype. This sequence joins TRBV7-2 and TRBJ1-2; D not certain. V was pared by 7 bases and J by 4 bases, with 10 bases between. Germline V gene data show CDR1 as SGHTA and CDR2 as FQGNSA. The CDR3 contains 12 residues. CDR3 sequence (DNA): TGTGCCAGCACCGACACCTTCTATGGCTACACCTTC. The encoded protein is CASTDTFYGYTF. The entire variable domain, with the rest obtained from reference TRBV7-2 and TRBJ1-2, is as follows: GAGVSQSPSNKVTEKGKDVELRCDPISGHTALYWYRQSLGQGLEFLIYFQGNSAPDKSGLPSDRFSAERTGGSVSTLTIQRTQQEDSAVYLCASTDTFYGYTFGSGTRLTVV.

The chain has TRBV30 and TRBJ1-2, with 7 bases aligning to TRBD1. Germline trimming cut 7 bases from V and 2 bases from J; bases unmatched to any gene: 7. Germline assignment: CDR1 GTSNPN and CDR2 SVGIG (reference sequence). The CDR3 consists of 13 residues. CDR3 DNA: TGTGCCTTCCACAGGGGCCAAAACTATGGCTACACCTTC. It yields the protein CAFHRGQNYGYTF.

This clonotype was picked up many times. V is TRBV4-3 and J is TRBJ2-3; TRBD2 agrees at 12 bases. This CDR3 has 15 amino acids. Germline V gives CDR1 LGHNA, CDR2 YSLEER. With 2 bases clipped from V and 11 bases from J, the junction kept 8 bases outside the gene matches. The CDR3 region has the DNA TGCGCCAGCAGCCAACTAGCGGGGGGGCCGGCCCAGCAGTATTTT. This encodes CASSQLAGGPAQQYF.

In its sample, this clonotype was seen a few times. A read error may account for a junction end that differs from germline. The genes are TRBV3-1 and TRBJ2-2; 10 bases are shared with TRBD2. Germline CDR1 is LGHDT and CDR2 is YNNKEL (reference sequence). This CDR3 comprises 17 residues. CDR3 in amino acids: CASSLIGLAANTGELSF. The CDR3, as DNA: TGTGCCAGCAGCCTAATTGGACTAGCGGCTAACACCGGGGAGCTGTCTTTT.